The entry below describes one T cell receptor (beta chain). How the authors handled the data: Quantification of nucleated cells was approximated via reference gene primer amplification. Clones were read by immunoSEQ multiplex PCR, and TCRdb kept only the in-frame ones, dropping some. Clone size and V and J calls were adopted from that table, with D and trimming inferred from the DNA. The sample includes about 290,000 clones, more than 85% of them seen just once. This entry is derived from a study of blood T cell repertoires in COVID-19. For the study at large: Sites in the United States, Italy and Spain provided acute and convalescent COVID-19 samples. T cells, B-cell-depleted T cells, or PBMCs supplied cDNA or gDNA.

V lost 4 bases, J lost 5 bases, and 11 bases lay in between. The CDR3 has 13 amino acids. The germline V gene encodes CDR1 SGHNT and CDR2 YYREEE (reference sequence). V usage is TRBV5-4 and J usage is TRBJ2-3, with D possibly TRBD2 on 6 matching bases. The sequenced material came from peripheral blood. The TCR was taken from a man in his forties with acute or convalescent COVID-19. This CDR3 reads CASSPWGGDTQYF. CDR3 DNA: TGTGCCAGCAGCCCTTGGGGAGGAGATACGCAGTATTTT.